This T cell receptor beta chain was identified during a study of T cell repertoires in cytomegalovirus infection. The overall study: Alongside well-studied HLA-B-restricted CMV epitopes, recently identified HLA-C-restricted CMV epitopes were also used. Shared public TCR beta signatures pointed to both CMV infection and a matching HLA type.

Study-level points and caveats: There were carriers of CMV plus the relevant HLA, and cumulative public TCR beta family frequency identified them. Dominating the ex vivo response were TCR beta clonotypes that were CMV-specific and HLA-C-restricted.

A single count supports this clonotype. Its antigen is as yet unknown. The germline gives CDR1 SGHTA, CDR2 FQGTGA. J was trimmed by 2 bases and V by 5 bases; bases with no gene match: 5. The CDR3 totals 17 residues. TCRdb reprocessed the reads via MiXCR and lists one record per CDR3 protein. This sample has roughly 220,000 distinct CDR3 sequences, with around 40% found just once. The source is a human donor in good health (CMV status not recorded). Some clones in this sample may be carry-over from other donors' samples. The sample here was CD8+ T cells from cultured PBMCs, taken from culture after CMV antigen stimulation. The chain employs TRBV7-3 and TRBJ2-5; 16 nucleotides agree with TRBD2. CDR3 amino acids: CASSPGLAGGSQETQYF. The CDR3 bases are TGTGCCAGCAGCCCGGGACTAGCGGGAGGGTCGCAAGAGACCCAGTACTTC.